Following are 10 T cell receptor beta chains from one sample sequenced in a study of T cells in localized non-small cell lung cancer. Repertoires were generated with immunoSEQ multiplex PCR, while TCRdb's copy carries only in-frame clones and drops some. The sample lists around 20,000 clones, 91% occurring once. Source: peripheral blood, taken before any cancer treatment. The receptor source for this set is a woman aged 40 to 75 with stage I lung adenocarcinoma.

The genes are TRBV6-6 and TRBJ2-1; 7 nucleotides match TRBD2. Germline lookup yields CDR1 MNHNY and CDR2 SVGAGI (reference sequence). The V segment lost 3 bases and the J segment 9 bases; nucleotides outside the gene matches: 14. CDR3 length equals 16 residues. The CDR3 protein is CASSYPVAGVEGEQFF. In DNA form, the CDR3 reads TGTGCCAGCAGTTATCCTGTGGCGGGAGTAGAAGGTGAGCAGTTCTTC.

The CDR3 coding sequence is TGTGCCAGCAGCTTATATCAGACTAGCGGGGGGATTAGCAATGAGCAGTTCTTC. Amino acids: CASSLYQTSGGISNEQFF. This chain links TRBV5-8 with TRBJ2-1; 13 bases align to TRBD2. The V segment lost 2 bases and the J segment 6 bases; nucleotides outside the gene matches: 11. The germline V gene encodes CDR1 SGHTS and CDR2 YDEGEE. This CDR3 has 18 residues.

The chain is built from TRBV27 and TRBJ2-4; D is uncertain. Germline V gives CDR1 MNHEY, CDR2 SMNVEV (reference sequence). The CDR3 is 11 residues long. V shed 4 bases and J shed 8 bases, with 6 bases lying between them. In nucleotides, the CDR3 is TGTGCCAGCAGTTACAGAGACATTCAGTACTTC. The encoded protein is CASSYRDIQYF.

The CDR3 nucleotides are TGTGCCAGCAGTTATTCCCAGGGGATAAAAGGCGGGGAGCTGTTTTTT. Protein product: CASSYSQGIKGGELFF. The chain has TRBV6-5 and TRBJ2-2, with TRBD1 as a possible D gene (6 bases). The CDR3 contains 16 residues. Between the trimmed V and J ends, which lost 3 bases and 7 bases, there was a span of 18 bases. Germline V lookup: CDR1 MNHEY, CDR2 SVGAGI.

This CDR3 reads CASSQEPGLPTYEQYF. The CDR3 DNA follows: TGTGCCAGCAGCCAAGAACCGGGGTTGCCTACCTACGAGCAGTACTTC. The gene calls are TRBV14 and TRBJ2-7; maybe TRBD2 (5 bases). Germline V gives CDR1 SGHDN, CDR2 FVKESK. CDR3 length: 16 amino acids. The ends were cut back, 0 bases at V and 2 bases at J, with 14 bases in the middle.

The V and J genes are TRBV5-1 and TRBJ2-6; 7 nucleotides line up with TRBD2. There are 16 residues in the CDR3. Germline V gene sequence: CDR1 SGHRS, CDR2 YFSETQ. The V and J ends lost 2 bases and 2 bases, in that order; junction bases with no gene match: 4. CDR3 sequence: CASSLAGTTGANVLTF. In DNA form, the CDR3 reads TGCGCCAGCAGCTTAGCGGGAACGACTGGGGCCAACGTCCTGACTTTC. The whole variable domain, remainder taken from reference TRBV5-1 and TRBJ2-6, is KAGVTQTPRYLIKTRGQQVTLSCSPISGHRSVSWYQQTPGQGLQFLFEYFSETQRNKGNFPGRFSGRQFSNSRSEMNVSTLELGDSALYLCASSLAGTTGANVLTFGAGSRLTVL.

The chain has TRBV20-1 and TRBJ2-7, with D perhaps TRBD1 or TRBD2 (5 bases each). The germline CDR1 and CDR2 sequences are DFQATT and SNEGSKA (reference sequence). This CDR3 spans 11 amino acids. V was trimmed by 5 bases and J by 3 bases, leaving 8 bases between them. The DNA for the CDR3 is TGCAGTGCTCGGGACGGCTACGAGCAGTACTTC. Translated, it gives CSARDGYEQYF.

The V call is TRBV11-3, the J call TRBJ2-2; D may correspond to TRBD1 or TRBD2 (5 bases each). The CDR3 loop spans 14 amino acids. Germline values: CDR1 SGHNT, CDR2 YENEEA. The germline V and J ends were trimmed by 3 bases and 6 bases, with 11 bases remaining between them. CDR3 bases: TGTGCCAGCAGCTTCGGGACGTCTGCCGGGGAGCTGTTTTTT. Protein sequence: CASSFGTSAGELFF.

CDR3 residues: CASSKELNTEAFF. The CDR3 bases are TGTGCCAGCAGCAAAGAGTTGAACACTGAAGCTTTCTTT. The chain has TRBV21-1 and TRBJ1-1. TRBV21-1 is termed a pseudogene. This CDR3 is 13 amino acids long.

The chain has TRBV7-8 and TRBJ1-5; no clear D gene. V was clipped by 1 base and J by 3 bases, with 10 bases between them. The CDR3 is 15 residues long. The germline gives CDR1 SGHVS, CDR2 FQNEAQ. In DNA form, the CDR3 reads TGTGCCAGCAGCTTAGAGGGAGCTTCCAATCAGCCCCAGCATTTT. Translating it yields CASSLEGASNQPQHF.